This TCR beta chain was obtained from a study of Graves' ophthalmopathy and Graves' hyperthyroidism. In regard to this clonotype: The target antigen is unknown.

The CDR3 spans 21 residues. Germline CDR1 is SEHNR and CDR2 is FQNEAQ (reference sequence). V gave up 1 base and J gave up 0 bases; unmatched junction bases: 14. The authors amplified TCR beta CDR3 regions, and they did so from RNA transcripts for repertoire sequencing. First-round RT-PCR employed HTBI primers, with a second-round multiplex PCR after it. TCRdb used MiXCR to reprocess the multiplex PCR reads, holding one entry per CDR3 protein. Of 500,000 to 600,000 distinct CDR3 sequences detected, 35% to 40% appear once; the ten largest clones hold approximately 4.1%. Overall study findings and caveats: The majority of expanded thyroid clonotypes above 0.001 frequency also occurred in blood.

The chain links TRBV7-9 to TRBJ1-6; 8 nucleotides align to TRBD1. This TCR was recovered from an adult man with Graves' hyperthyroidism. Sequenced sample: peripheral blood or thyroid tissue (not recorded which). The CDR3 sequence is CASSLGDRYLHLSSYNSPLHF. The CDR3 DNA is TGTGCCAGCAGCTTAGGGGACAGGTACCTCCATTTAAGCTCCTATAATTCACCCCTCCACTTT. Full variable domain (rest looked up from reference TRBV7-9 and TRBJ1-6): DTGVSQNPRHKITKRGQNVTFRCDPISEHNRLYWYRQTLGQGPEFLTYFQNEAQLEKSRLLSDRFSAERPKGSFSTLEIQRTEQGDSAMYLCASSLGDRYLHLSSYNSPLHFGNGTRLTVT.